A selection of T cell receptor beta chains follows, all from one sample in a study of T-cell memory formation after mild COVID-19. Each CDR3 protein gets one entry after TCRdb re-called the 5' RACE reads with MiXCR. The sample contains around 340,000 distinct CDR3 sequences, roughly 13% of which appear only once. The sequencing input was PBMCs or a T cell subset sorted from them (not recorded which). These receptors all come from a man aged 18 to 29 who had mild COVID-19 (a few samples of this study predate the infection). Cell type and time point are not known. Each CDR3 is given with its conserved first and last residue. D genes are given only for firm matches. Rows give clone size only sometimes, using once, few, many, or a class for an expanded clone.

J: TRBJ2-1
length: 15
D: .
size: few
V: TRBV4-3
CDR3: CASSGRADLYNEQFF
DNA: TGCGCCAGCAGCGGGAGAGCGGATCTCTACAATGAGCAGTTCTTC

J: TRBJ2-7
length: 14
D: TRBD1
size: .
V: TRBV5-1
CDR3: CASSLGQGKYEQYF
DNA: TGCGCCAGCAGCTTGGGACAGGGGAAATACGAGCAGTACTTC

J: TRBJ1-6
length: 13
D: .
size: .
V: TRBV14
CDR3: CASSHGYNSPLHF
DNA: TGTGCCAGCAGCCACGGCTATAATTCACCCCTCCACTTT

J: TRBJ1-1
length: 15
D: TRBD1
size: many
V: TRBV5-1
CDR3: CASSLVGTGNTEAFF
DNA: TGCGCCAGCAGCTTGGTAGGGACAGGGAACACTGAAGCTTTCTTT

J: TRBJ2-1
length: 17
D: .
size: few
V: TRBV14
CDR3: CASSRYGSMSSYNEQFF
DNA: TGTGCCAGCAGCCGTTACGGGAGCATGAGCTCCTACAATGAGCAGTTCTTC

J: TRBJ2-1
length: 11
D: .
size: .
V: TRBV6-2/TRBV6-3
CDR3: CASRRGSEQFF
DNA: TGTGCCAGCAGACGGGGTAGTGAGCAGTTCTTC

J: TRBJ2-3
length: 16
D: TRBD2
size: .
V: TRBV9
CDR3: CASSLGTTTALDTQYF
DNA: TGTGCCAGCAGCTTGGGGACTACGACGGCACTCGATACGCAGTATTTT

J: TRBJ2-3
length: 16
D: TRBD2
size: .
V: TRBV7-2
CDR3: CASSPSGLAGTDTQYF
DNA: TGTGCCAGCAGCCCCAGCGGGCTAGCGGGCACAGATACGCAGTATTTT

J: TRBJ1-2
length: 15
D: .
size: few
V: TRBV12-3/TRBV12-4
CDR3: CASSFSDRNSYGYTF
DNA: TGTGCCAGCAGTTTTTCGGACAGAAATAGCTATGGCTACACCTTC

J: TRBJ2-3
length: 16
D: .
size: many
V: TRBV4-1
CDR3: CASSQQFGGAEDTQYF
DNA: TGCGCCAGCAGCCAACAATTTGGAGGGGCTGAAGATACGCAGTATTTT

J: TRBJ2-7
length: 14
D: TRBD1
size: .
V: TRBV25-1
CDR3: CASSHLTGEREQYF
DNA: TGTGCCAGCAGTCATTTGACAGGGGAGCGCGAGCAGTACTTC

J: TRBJ2-3
length: 17
D: TRBD1
size: few
V: TRBV4-3
CDR3: CASSREGQGWLADTQYF
DNA: TGCGCCAGCAGCCGAGAAGGACAGGGGTGGCTAGCAGATACGCAGTATTTT

J: TRBJ2-1
length: 16
D: .
size: many
V: TRBV4-1
CDR3: CASSQGPRGARNEQFF
DNA: TGCGCCAGCAGCCAAGGTCCCCGGGGGGCGCGAAATGAGCAGTTCTTC

J: TRBJ2-5
length: 14
D: TRBD2
size: .
V: TRBV20-1
CDR3: CSAGLAGGPETQYF
DNA: TGCAGTGCTGGACTAGCGGGGGGCCCAGAGACCCAGTACTTC

J: TRBJ2-7
length: 12
D: .
size: few
V: TRBV10-1
CDR3: CASSESGYEQYF
DNA: TGCGCCAGCAGTGAGTCGGGCTACGAGCAGTACTTC

J: TRBJ2-3
length: 15
D: .
size: few
V: TRBV7-3
CDR3: CASSSAGAATDTQYF
DNA: TGTGCCAGCAGCTCCGCCGGGGCCGCGACAGATACGCAGTATTTT

J: TRBJ2-1
length: 15
D: TRBD2
size: few
V: TRBV7-2
CDR3: CASSLEASGGDEQFF
DNA: TGTGCCAGCAGCTTAGAGGCCTCGGGGGGGGATGAGCAGTTCTTC

J: TRBJ2-7
length: 14
D: TRBD1
size: .
V: TRBV6-2/TRBV6-3
CDR3: CASSYGTGVKEQYF
DNA: TGTGCCAGCAGTTACGGGACAGGGGTAAAGGAGCAGTACTTC

J: TRBJ1-1
length: 16
D: .
size: .
V: TRBV6-5
CDR3: CASSYSGRGIFAEAFF
DNA: TGTGCCAGCAGTTACTCAGGGAGGGGAATTTTTGCTGAAGCTTTCTTT

J: TRBJ2-1
length: 15
D: .
size: few
V: TRBV11-2
CDR3: CASSLGVMAGDEQFF
DNA: TGTGCCAGCAGCTTAGGGGTAATGGCCGGTGATGAGCAGTTCTTC